This T cell receptor (beta chain) is from a study of T-cell memory formation after mild COVID-19. Study-level information: Largely donor-specific sequence clusters came from a couple of donors.

The 5'RACE method, run with constant-segment primers, produced TCR alpha and TCR beta cDNA libraries (carrying sample barcodes and UMIs). TCRdb redid the calling of the 5' RACE reads with MiXCR, one entry per CDR3 protein. Here the sample spans hundreds of thousands of distinct CDR3 sequences, about 20% being singletons. This clonotype was detected once. Antigen: not known. Germline lookup yields CDR1 MGHRA and CDR2 YSYEKL. The CDR3 loop spans 17 amino acids. V lost 2 bases to trimming and J lost 0 bases; unmatched junction nucleotides: 8. Notes on the study in general: Cross-reactive memory apparently joined, as some responding clones appeared in pre-infection memory. A second wave of clones peaked on day 37, and their SARS-CoV-2 specificity went unconfirmed.

This TCR derives from an adult woman who had mild COVID-19 (a few samples of this study predate the infection). Cell type and time point are not known. Sample: PBMCs or a T cell subset sorted from them (not recorded which). The V and J genes are TRBV4-1 and TRBJ2-3, with 7 bases matching TRBD2. CDR3 nucleotides: TGCGCCAGCAGCCAACTAACTAGCGTGCCTAGCACAGATACGCAGTATTTT. It codes for CASSQLTSVPSTDTQYF.